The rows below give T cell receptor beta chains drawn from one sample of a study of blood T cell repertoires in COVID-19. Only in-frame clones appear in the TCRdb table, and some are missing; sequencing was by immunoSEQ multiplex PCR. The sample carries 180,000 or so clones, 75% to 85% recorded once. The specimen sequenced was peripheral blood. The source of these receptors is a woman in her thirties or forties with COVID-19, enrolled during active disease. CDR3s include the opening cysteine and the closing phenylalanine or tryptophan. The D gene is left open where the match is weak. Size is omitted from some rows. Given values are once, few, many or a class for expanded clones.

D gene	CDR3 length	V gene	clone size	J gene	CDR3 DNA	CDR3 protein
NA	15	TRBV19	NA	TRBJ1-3	TGTGCCAGTAAACGGGGATCCATCTCTGGAAACACCATATATTTT	CASKRGSISGNTIYF
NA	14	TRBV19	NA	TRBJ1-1	TGTGCCAGTAGTTTCAGGTCCCCGAGCACTGAAGCTTTCTTT	CASSFRSPSTEAFF
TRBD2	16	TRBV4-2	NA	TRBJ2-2	TGTGCCAGCAGCCAGGGGACTAGTTTAAACACCGGGGAGCTGTTTTTT	CASSQGTSLNTGELFF
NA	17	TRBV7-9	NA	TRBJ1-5	TGTGCCAGCAGCTTAGCGGGGCAGGGTAGTAGCAATCAGCCCCAGCATTTT	CASSLAGQGSSNQPQHF
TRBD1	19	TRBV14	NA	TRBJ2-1	TGTGCCAGCAGCCAAGGACAGGGGGGAACCCTTAGCTCCTACAATGAGCAGTTCTTC	CASSQGQGGTLSSYNEQFF
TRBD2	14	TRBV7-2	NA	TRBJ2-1	TGTGCCAGCAGCTACCCCGAGAGGCGGGAGGAACAGTTCTTC	CASSYPERREEQFF
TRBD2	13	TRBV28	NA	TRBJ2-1	TGTGCCAGCAGTCTAGCGGGAGAACTTGAGCAGTTCTTC	CASSLAGELEQFF
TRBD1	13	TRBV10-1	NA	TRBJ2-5	TGCGCCAGCGGGGACAGGGCCCAAGAGACCCAGTACTTC	CASGDRAQETQYF
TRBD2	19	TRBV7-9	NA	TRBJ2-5	TGTGCCAGCAGCAGACGAACCGGGACTAGCGTTCGCCCCCAAGAGACCCAGTACTTC	CASSRRTGTSVRPQETQYF
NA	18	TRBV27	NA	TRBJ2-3	TGTGCCAGTGTCCCACGACGCAGGGGCCTCTCTAGCACAGATACGCAGTATTTT	CASVPRRRGLSSTDTQYF
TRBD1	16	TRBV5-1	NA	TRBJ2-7	TGCGCCAGCAGCTTGGGAGGGACAGGGTATTCCTACGAGCAGTACTTC	CASSLGGTGYSYEQYF
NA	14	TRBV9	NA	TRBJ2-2	TGTGCCAGCAGCGTAGACGCAGGGTCCGGGGAGCTGTTTTTT	CASSVDAGSGELFF
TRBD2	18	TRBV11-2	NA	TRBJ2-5	TGTGCCAGCAGCCCACGACTAGCGGGAGGGGGTTGGCAAGAGACCCAGTACTTC	CASSPRLAGGGWQETQYF
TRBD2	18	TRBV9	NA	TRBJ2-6	TGTGCCAGCAGTCCCTCTAGCGGGATTCCCTCTGGGGCCAACGTCCTGACTTTC	CASSPSSGIPSGANVLTF
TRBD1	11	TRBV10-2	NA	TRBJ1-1	TGCGCCAGCACCCCAGGGGGTGAAGCTTTCTTT	CASTPGGEAFF
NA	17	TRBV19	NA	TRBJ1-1	TGTGCCAGTAGTATTAGCTCCCACACAGGAGCGAACACTGAAGCTTTCTTT	CASSISSHTGANTEAFF
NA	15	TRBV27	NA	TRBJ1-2	TGTGCCAGCAGTTTATCGCCAGGGGCAGACTATGGCTACACCTTC	CASSLSPGADYGYTF
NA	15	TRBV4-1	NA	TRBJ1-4	TGCGCCAGCAGCCAACTAGAAACAACTAATGAAAAACTGTTTTTT	CASSQLETTNEKLFF
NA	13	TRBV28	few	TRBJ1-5	TGTGCCAGCACCTTCTTTACAGGGCAGCCCCAGCATTTT	CASTFFTGQPQHF
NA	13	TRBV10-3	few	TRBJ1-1	TGTGCCATCAGTGATCAGGTTAACACTGAAGCTTTCTTT	CAISDQVNTEAFF
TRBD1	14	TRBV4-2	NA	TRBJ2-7	TGTGCCAGCAGCCAACCGGGACAGGGGCCCGAGCAGTACTTC	CASSQPGQGPEQYF
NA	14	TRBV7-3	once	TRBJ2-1	TGTGCCAGCAGCTTTCCCGGGGAATACAATGAGCAGTTCTTC	CASSFPGEYNEQFF
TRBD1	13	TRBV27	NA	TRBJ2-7	TGTGCCAGCAGAAGGACAGGAGCCTACGAGCAGTACTTC	CASRRTGAYEQYF
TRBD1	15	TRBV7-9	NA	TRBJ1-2	TGTGCCAGCAGCTTTCCGGGACAGCTTAACTATGGCTACACCTTC	CASSFPGQLNYGYTF
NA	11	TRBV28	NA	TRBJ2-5	TGTGCCAGCAGTTTCAGGGAGACCCAGTACTTC	CASSFRETQYF
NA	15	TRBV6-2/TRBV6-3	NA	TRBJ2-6	TGTGCCAGCAGTTCGGCAGGGACTGGGGCCAACGTCCTGACTTTC	CASSSAGTGANVLTF
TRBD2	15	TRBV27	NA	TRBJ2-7	TGTGCCAGCAGTTTGACTAGCGGGAGAACAAAGGAGCAGTACTTC	CASSLTSGRTKEQYF
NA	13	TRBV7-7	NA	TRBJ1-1	TGTGCTAGCAGCTTAGATCTCTCCACTGAAGCTTTCTTT	CASSLDLSTEAFF
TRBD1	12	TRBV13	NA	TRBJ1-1	TGTGCCAGCCGACAGGGGAGCACTGAAGCTTTCTTT	CASRQGSTEAFF
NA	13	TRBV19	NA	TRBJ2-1	TGTGCCAGTAGTATAGGACTAGTGAATGAGCAGTTCTTC	CASSIGLVNEQFF
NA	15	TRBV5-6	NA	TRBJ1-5	TGTGCCAGCAGCTTGGGGAGTTCAAGGAATCAGCCCCAGCATTTT	CASSLGSSRNQPQHF
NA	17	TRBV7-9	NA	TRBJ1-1	TGTGCCAGCAGCCGCTGGGGACTACAGGGTGGAAAAACTGAAGCTTTCTTT	CASSRWGLQGGKTEAFF
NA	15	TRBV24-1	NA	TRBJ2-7	TGTGCCACCAGCGACCCGCGTACACCCTCGGGGGAGCAGTACTTC	CATSDPRTPSGEQYF
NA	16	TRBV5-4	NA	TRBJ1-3	TGTGCCAGCAGCTCCGACACGGGGTTTGGTGGAAACACCATATATTTT	CASSSDTGFGGNTIYF
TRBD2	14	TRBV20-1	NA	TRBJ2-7	TGCAGTGCTAGTCTAGGCGGGAGGGCCCACGAGCAGTACTTC	CSASLGGRAHEQYF
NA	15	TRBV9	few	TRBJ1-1	TGTGCCAGCAGCGAAGGGACCGGGAGACATCTAAAAGCTTTCTTT	CASSEGTGRHLKAFF
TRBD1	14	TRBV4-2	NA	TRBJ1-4	TGTGCCAGCAGCCAGGACAGGGGGAATGAAAAACTGTTTTTT	CASSQDRGNEKLFF